This is a list of T cell receptor beta chains from one sample in a study of T cell repertoires in cytomegalovirus infection. TCRdb re-called the reads with MiXCR, one entry per CDR3 protein. The table shows approximately 180,000 distinct CDR3 sequences, with about a sixth occurring only once. Input material: CD8+ T cells from PBMCs. These receptors all stem from a human donor in good health (CMV status not recorded). Some clones in this sample may be carry-over from other donors' samples. Both conserved end residues are trimmed from each CDR3. The order of the fields is D gene, V gene, CDR3 length, CDR3 protein. The D gene is left open where the match is weak.

d_gene: .
v_gene: TRBV7-9
len: 14
CDR3aa: ASSLTGAGEIHTQY

d_gene: TRBD2
v_gene: TRBV6-5
len: 15
CDR3aa: ASSSLAAGGPKDTQY

d_gene: TRBD1
v_gene: TRBV3-1
len: 15
CDR3aa: ASSPRVSGQGPSPLH

d_gene: TRBD1
v_gene: TRBV28
len: 13
CDR3aa: ASTFPGQANYGYT

d_gene: .
v_gene: TRBV7-9
len: 11
CDR3aa: ASSSHVAYEQY

d_gene: .
v_gene: TRBV7-3
len: 11
CDR3aa: ASSLRVGDGYT

d_gene: TRBD1
v_gene: TRBV7-6
len: 12
CDR3aa: ASSLGTGFYEQY

d_gene: .
v_gene: TRBV15
len: 14
CDR3aa: ATSRDKGRGDTPLH

d_gene: .
v_gene: TRBV9
len: 17
CDR3aa: ASSVSEAPRISGANVLT

d_gene: .
v_gene: TRBV6-2/TRBV6-3
len: 11
CDR3aa: ASSYSFTDTQY